The 14 T cell receptor beta chains below come from one sample, sequenced in a study of breast tumors, draining lymph nodes, adjacent tissues. In TCRdb, the multiplex PCR reads were re-called with MiXCR into one record per CDR3 protein. The table shows 50,000 to 55,000 distinct CDR3 sequences, with around 40% occurring only once. The sample taken for sequencing was breast tumor tissue. These receptors were obtained from a female donor with breast cancer. Some clones in this sample may be carry-over from other donors' samples.

In this sample, this clonotype turned up many times. The chain is built from TRBV24-1 and TRBJ2-6; D unclear. Germline V lookup: CDR1 KGHDR, CDR2 SFDVKD. Trimming removed 3 bases from V and 0 bases from J, with 5 bases in between. The CDR3 runs to 15 residues. CDR3 sequence: CATSDPRSGANVLTF. For the CDR3, the DNA is TGTGCCACCAGTGATCCCCGCTCTGGGGCCAACGTCCTGACTTTC.

In its sample, this clonotype was seen many times. The chain links TRBV19 to TRBJ1-2; D may be TRBD1 (5 bases). CDR1 is LNHDA and CDR2 is SQIVND in the germline V gene (reference sequence). The V end was cut by 4 bases, the J end by 3 bases, with 24 bases between. The CDR3 consists of 18 residues. CDR3 sequence (DNA): TGTGCCAGTAGTACGACCACCGGGACCGAGGCTCGTTACTATGGCTACACCTTC. It encodes CASSTTTGTEARYYGYTF.

CDR3 nucleotide sequence: TGTGCCAGCAGCCCGGGACAGGCGGATGAGCAGTTCTTC. Its protein product is CASSPGQADEQFF. The chain links TRBV5-4 to TRBJ2-1; TRBD1 matches at 8 bases. Germline V gene sequence: CDR1 SGHNT, CDR2 YYREEE (reference sequence). Unmatched junction bases numbered 5, after V lost 4 bases and J lost 8 bases. The length of the CDR3 is 13 residues.

The chain employs TRBV2 and TRBJ1-2; no firm D call. Germline CDR1 and CDR2: SNHLY and FYNNEI. V was trimmed by 2 bases and J by 0 bases, leaving 13 bases between them. CDR3 length equals 16 residues. The CDR3 DNA reads as TGTGCCAGCAGTGAATATTTCGCAGATTCTAACTATGGCTACACCTTC. This gives the protein CASSEYFADSNYGYTF.

The gene calls are TRBV20-1 and TRBJ2-5; no clear D. The CDR3 length is 17 residues. Looked up from germline, CDR1 is DFQATT and CDR2 is SNEGSKA (reference sequence). V shed 0 bases and J shed 2 bases, with 19 bases lying between them. The CDR3 coding sequence is TGCAGTGCTAGAGAGTGGTCGAGGATCAATGAGCAAGAGACCCAGTACTTC. It codes for CSAREWSRINEQETQYF.

This clonotype was seen at least ten times. V is TRBV7-3 and J is TRBJ2-2; TRBD1 aligns across 9 bases. The V segment lost 6 bases and the J segment 8 bases; nucleotides outside the gene matches: 7. The CDR3 is made up of 14 amino acids. Germline V gives CDR1 SGHTA, CDR2 FQGTGA. The CDR3, as DNA: TGTGCCAGCAGACAGGACAGGGGAGTGGGGGAGCTGTTTTTT. It specifies CASRQDRGVGELFF.

This clonotype has just one count. This chain connects TRBV14 to TRBJ2-7; 10 nucleotides align to TRBD2. Germline V lookup: CDR1 SGHDN, CDR2 FVKESK. The CDR3 has 14 amino acids. V shed 2 bases, J shed 3 bases, and the junction held 1 base outside the gene matches. CDR3 region: CASSQRTSGYEQYF. The CDR3 DNA sequence: TGTGCCAGCAGCCAAAGGACTAGCGGCTACGAGCAGTACTTC.

This clonotype appeared many times. One base away lies a much larger clone, so this may be a sequencing read error. The chain employs TRBV5-5 and TRBJ2-7; TRBD1 is a possible D gene (6 bases). The V gene's germline CDR1 is SGHKS and CDR2 YYEKEE (reference sequence). The germline V and J ends were trimmed by 0 bases and 3 bases, with 10 bases remaining between them. The CDR3 has 14 residues. The CDR3 loop reads CASSLGTANYEQYF. The DNA of the CDR3 is TGTGCCAGCAGCTTGGGGACAGCAAACTACGAGCAGTACTTC.

The chain uses TRBV9 and TRBJ2-1; 11 bases line up with TRBD2. After removal of 3 bases from V and 7 bases from J, the junction contained 9 bases not matched to a gene. The CDR3 spans 16 residues. Germline V CDR1 and CDR2: SGDLS, YYNGEE. The CDR3 DNA reads as TGTGCCAGCAGCGGTGGGACTAGCGGTAGTACAAATGAGCAGTTCTTC. Encoded protein: CASSGGTSGSTNEQFF. The full variable domain, in which reference TRBV9 and TRBJ2-1 provide the parts outside the CDR3, is DSGVTQTPKHLITATGQRVTLRCSPRSGDLSVYWYQQSLDQGLQFLIQYYNGEERAKGNILERFSAQQFPDLHSELNLSSLELGDSALYFCASSGGTSGSTNEQFFGPGTRLTVL.

Regarding this clonotype: One junction end does not reproduce the germline sequence, and a read error may be involved. This chain uses TRBV11-2 with TRBJ1-1, with D perhaps TRBD1 (6 bases). The CDR3 is made up of 15 amino acids. Germline values: CDR1 SGHAT, CDR2 FQNNGV. CDR3 sequence reads: CASSLDPGGFTKAFF. DNA for the CDR3: TGTGCCAGCAGCTTAGATCCTGGGGGCTTCACTAAAGCTTTCTTT.

The V call is TRBV6-6, the J call TRBJ1-6; a possible D gene is TRBD1 (6 bases). Germline CDR1 reads MNHNY; CDR2 reads SVGAGI (reference sequence). Trimming shortened V by 4 bases and J by 8 bases, and 12 bases separated the two germline ends. The CDR3 runs to 14 residues. As DNA, the CDR3 is TGTGCCAGCAGTTCAGGAGGGGGACATTCACCCCTCCACTTT. Its protein is CASSSGGGHSPLHF.

This clonotype was detected a few times. A much larger clone lies a single base off, so this may be a read error. The conserved final phenylalanine or tryptophan is absent from the CDR3, which likely points to a read error. V and J are TRBV9 and TRBJ2-1; D ambiguous. CDR3 length equals 13 residues. Trimming stripped 1 base from V and 3 bases from J, with 5 bases between. Per the germline V gene, CDR1 is SGDLS and CDR2 is YYNGEE. This CDR3 reads CASSVIGYNEQFS. In nucleotides, the CDR3 is TGTGCCAGCAGCGTAATCGGCTACAATGAGCAGTTCTCC.

This clonotype occurred many times. V gene TRBV11-2 combines with J gene TRBJ2-1; unclear D gene. CDR1 and CDR2 (germline): SGHAT, FQNNGV. CDR3 size: 13 residues. Trimming removed 3 bases from V and 5 bases from J, with 8 bases in between. CDR3 sequence (DNA): TGTGCCAGCAGCTTCGCGTGGAACAATGAGCAGTTCTTC. This encodes CASSFAWNNEQFF.

This sequence joins TRBV10-2 and TRBJ2-3; 8 nucleotides line up with TRBD2. The J segment lost 2 bases and the V segment lost 11 bases, leaving 9 bases of the junction unmatched. Germline CDR1 and CDR2: WSHSY and SAAADI. The CDR3 length is 14 residues. This CDR3 is CAVGLAGNTDTQYF. CDR3 nucleotides: TGCGCCGTTGGCCTAGCGGGTAACACAGATACGCAGTATTTT.